Below are 4 T cell receptor beta chains sequenced from a single sample in a study of blood T cell repertoires in COVID-19. Sequencing was performed with immunoSEQ multiplex PCR; in TCRdb, only in-frame clones are kept and a portion is missing. This table has over 250,000 clones, approximately 85% appearing once. The sequencing sample was made of peripheral blood. Source of these receptors: a woman in her 70s with acute or convalescent COVID-19.

Only a few counts were recorded for this clone. V and J are TRBV7-8 and TRBJ1-2; the D gene is possibly TRBD1 (6 bases). The CDR3 runs 15 residues. CDR1 is SGHVS, CDR2 FQNEAQ, per germline. V lost 5 bases, J lost 4 bases, and 17 bases lay in between. The CDR3 spells CASSPGGARIYGYTF. In DNA, the CDR3 is TGTGCCAGCAGCCCCGGGGGGGCGCGAATCTATGGCTACACCTTC.

V and J are TRBV29-1 and TRBJ1-2, with TRBD1 identical over 8 bases. After removal of 7 bases from V and 6 bases from J, the junction contained 4 bases not matched to a gene. Germline V gene sequence: CDR1 SQVTM, CDR2 ANQGSEA. This CDR3 is 11 amino acids long. Here the CDR3 reads CSGGQGDGYTF. The DNA of the CDR3 is TGCAGCGGTGGACAGGGCGATGGCTACACCTTC.

The chain recombines TRBV7-2 with TRBJ2-7; D may be TRBD2 (6 bases). CDR3 length: 14 residues. CDR1 is SGHTA and CDR2 is FQGNSA in the germline V gene. Trimming removed 2 bases at V and 1 base at J, with 9 bases between. CDR3 nucleotide sequence: TGTGCCAGCAGCTTAAGGGCGGGATCCTACGAGCAGTACTTC. As protein: CASSLRAGSYEQYF. The full variable domain, with the rest looked up from reference TRBV7-2 and TRBJ2-7, is GAGVSQSPSNKVTEKGKDVELRCDPISGHTALYWYRQSLGQGLEFLIYFQGNSAPDKSGLPSDRFSAERTGGSVSTLTIQRTQQEDSAVYLCASSLRAGSYEQYFGPGTRLTVT.

This clone was seen a handful of times. V is TRBV4-2 and J is TRBJ2-7; 8 bases match TRBD2. Germline V gene data show CDR1 as LGHNA and CDR2 as YNFKEQ. CDR3 length equals 15 residues. V lost 4 bases and J lost 3; bases outside the gene matches: 8. CDR3 amino acids: CASSRGPGTSYEQYF. CDR3 DNA: TGTGCCAGCAGCCGAGGTCCCGGGACTAGCTACGAGCAGTACTTC.